Detailed here is one TCR beta chain. This sample is part of a study of blood T cell repertoires in COVID-19. Clones were sequenced by immunoSEQ multiplex PCR, and TCRdb holds only the in-frame ones, with some missing. Of about 32,000 clones detected, approximately 86% appear once; the ten largest clones hold about 1.9%. In germline, CDR1 is MDHEN, CDR2 SYDVKM. V was cut by 7 bases and J by 0 bases, with 6 bases left in between. The CDR3 runs to 13 residues. The origin of this receptor is a man aged 50-59 years with active or convalescent COVID-19. The rearrangement joins TRBV28 to TRBJ1-4; D unclear. The sequenced sample was peripheral blood. DNA of the CDR3: TGTGCCAGCAAACGCGCAACTAATGAAAAACTGTTTTTT. Protein sequence: CASKRATNEKLFF.